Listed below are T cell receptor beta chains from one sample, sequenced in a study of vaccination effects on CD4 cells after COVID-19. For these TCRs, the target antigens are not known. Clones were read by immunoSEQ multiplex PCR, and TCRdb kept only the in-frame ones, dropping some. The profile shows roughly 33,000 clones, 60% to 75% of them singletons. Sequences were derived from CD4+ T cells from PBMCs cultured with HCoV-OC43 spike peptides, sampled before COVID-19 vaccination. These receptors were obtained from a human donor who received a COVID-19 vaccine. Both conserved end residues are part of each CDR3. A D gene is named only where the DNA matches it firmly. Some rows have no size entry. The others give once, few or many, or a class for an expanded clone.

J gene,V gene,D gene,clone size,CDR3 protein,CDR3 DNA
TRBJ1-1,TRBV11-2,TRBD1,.,CASSPRQGWYTEAFF,TGTGCCAGCAGCCCCAGACAGGGTTGGTACACTGAAGCTTTCTTT
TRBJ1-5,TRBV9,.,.,CASSVDGSNQPQHF,TGTGCCAGCAGCGTAGATGGCAGCAATCAGCCCCAGCATTTT
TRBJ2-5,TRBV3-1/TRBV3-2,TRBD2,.,CASSQLAGTQETQYF,TGTGCCAGCAGCCAACTAGCGGGGACACAAGAGACCCAGTACTTC
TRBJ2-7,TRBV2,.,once,CASGQQVYEQYF,TGTGCCAGCGGTCAACAGGTCTACGAGCAGTACTTC
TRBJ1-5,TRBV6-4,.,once,CASSGGTSNQPQHF,TGTGCCAGCAGTGGGGGGACCAGCAATCAGCCCCAGCATTTT
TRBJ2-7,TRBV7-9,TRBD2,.,CASSTRTSGIHSYEQYF,TGTGCCAGCAGCACACGGACTAGCGGAATTCACTCCTACGAGCAGTACTTC
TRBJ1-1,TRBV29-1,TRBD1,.,CSARTGGNTEAFF,TGCAGCGCGCGGACAGGAGGGAACACTGAAGCTTTCTTT
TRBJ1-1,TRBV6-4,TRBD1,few,CASSPSDRGTEAFF,TGTGCCAGCAGCCCCTCCGACAGGGGCACTGAAGCTTTCTTT
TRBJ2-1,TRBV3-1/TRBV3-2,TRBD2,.,CASRLGSGGTHNEQFF,TGTGCCAGCAGGTTAGGCAGCGGGGGGACCCACAATGAGCAGTTCTTC
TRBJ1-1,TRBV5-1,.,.,CASSPTLGRKGNTEAFF,TGCGCCAGCAGCCCCACACTGGGACGCAAAGGGAACACTGAAGCTTTCTTT
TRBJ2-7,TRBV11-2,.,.,CASSPLDEQYF,TGTGCCAGCAGCCCCCTGGACGAGCAGTACTTC
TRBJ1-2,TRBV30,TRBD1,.,CAWDRGGYTF,TGTGCCTGGGACAGGGGAGGCTACACCTTC
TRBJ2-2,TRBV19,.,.,CASSNNGDTGELFF,TGTGCCAGTAGTAATAATGGGGACACCGGGGAGCTGTTTTTT
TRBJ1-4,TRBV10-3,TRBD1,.,CATNRQGANEKLFF,TGTGCCACCAACCGACAGGGGGCTAATGAAAAACTGTTTTTT
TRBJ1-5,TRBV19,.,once,CASAARGEGSNQPQHF,TGTGCCAGTGCCGCAAGGGGTGAGGGCTCAAATCAGCCCCAGCATTTT
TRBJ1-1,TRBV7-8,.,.,CASSLLGNTEAFF,TGTGCCAGCAGCTTACTTGGTAACACTGAAGCTTTCTTT
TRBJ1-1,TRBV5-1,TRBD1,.,CASSTGQGGSTEAFF,TGCGCCAGCAGCACAGGACAGGGAGGTAGCACTGAAGCTTTCTTT
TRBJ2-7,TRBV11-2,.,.,CASSLVPSPSYEQYF,TGTGCCAGCAGCTTAGTCCCCTCCCCTTCCTACGAGCAGTACTTC
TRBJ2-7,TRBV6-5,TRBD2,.,CASRFLGTTDYEQYF,TGTGCCAGCAGATTCCTCGGGACTACCGACTACGAGCAGTACTTC
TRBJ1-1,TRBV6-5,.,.,CASSPKGRATNEAFF,TGTGCCAGCTCTCCGAAGGGCAGGGCGACGAATGAAGCTTTCTTT
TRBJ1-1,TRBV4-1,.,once,CASSQGTAGEAFF,TGCGCCAGCAGCCAAGGGACAGCGGGGGAAGCTTTCTTT
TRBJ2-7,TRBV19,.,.,CASSIVGGSSGGQYF,TGTGCCAGTAGTATAGTTGGCGGAAGTTCCGGAGGGCAGTACTTC
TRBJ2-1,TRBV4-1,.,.,CASSQTASSYNEQFF,TGCGCCAGCAGCCAAACGGCATCCTCCTACAATGAGCAGTTCTTC
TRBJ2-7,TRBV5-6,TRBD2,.,CASSRPGTSHEQYF,TGTGCCAGCAGCCGCCCGGGGACTAGCCACGAGCAGTACTTC
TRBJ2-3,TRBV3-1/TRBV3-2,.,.,CASSQLQGRTDTQYF,TGTGCCAGCAGCCAATTGCAGGGGAGAACAGATACGCAGTATTTT
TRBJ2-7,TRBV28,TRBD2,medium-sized,CASSFAGGPYEQYF,TGTGCCAGCAGTTTCGCGGGAGGTCCCTACGAGCAGTACTTC
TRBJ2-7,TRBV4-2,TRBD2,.,CASSRGTSGLTYEQYF,TGTGCCAGCAGCCGCGGTACTAGCGGGCTCACCTACGAGCAGTACTTC
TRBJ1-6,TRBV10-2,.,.,CASSENLPQGPNSPLHF,TGCGCCAGCAGTGAGAATCTCCCACAGGGCCCTAATTCACCCCTCCACTTT
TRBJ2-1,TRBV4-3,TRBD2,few,CASSPLLAGAYNEQFF,TGCGCCAGCAGCCCCCTACTAGCGGGGGCTTACAATGAGCAGTTCTTC
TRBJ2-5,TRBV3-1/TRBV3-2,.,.,CASSPARTGGPKTQYF,TGTGCCAGCAGCCCCGCGCGAACCGGGGGGCCAAAGACCCAGTACTTC
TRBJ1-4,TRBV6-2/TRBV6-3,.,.,CASSPRPAGNEKLFF,TGTGCCAGCAGTCCCCGACCGGCGGGGAATGAAAAACTGTTTTTT
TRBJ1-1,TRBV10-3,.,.,CAISEFGTEAFF,TGTGCCATCAGTGAGTTCGGTACTGAAGCTTTCTTT
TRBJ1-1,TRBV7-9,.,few,CASSAGNTAEAFF,TGTGCCAGCAGCGCAGGTAATACGGCTGAAGCTTTCTTT
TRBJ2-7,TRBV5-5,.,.,CASSTDSGNGEQYF,TGTGCCAGCAGCACGGACAGCGGAAACGGCGAGCAGTACTTC
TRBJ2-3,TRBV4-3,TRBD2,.,CASSQDPRLAMFSDTQYF,TGCGCCAGCAGCCAGGATCCTCGACTAGCCATGTTTTCAGATACGCAGTATTTT
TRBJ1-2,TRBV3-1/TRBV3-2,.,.,CASSQGTRKMRGYTF,TGTGCCAGCAGCCAAGGGACGCGGAAGATGCGGGGCTACACCTTC
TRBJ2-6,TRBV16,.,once,CASSQSSPVSGANVLTF,TGTGCCAGCAGCCAATCCAGCCCCGTTTCTGGGGCCAACGTCCTGACTTTC
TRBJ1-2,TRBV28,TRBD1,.,CASSFGDSNYGYTF,TGTGCCAGCAGTTTCGGGGACAGTAACTATGGCTACACCTTC
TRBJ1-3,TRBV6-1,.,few,CASSDQGYSGNTIYF,TGTGCCAGCAGTGATCAGGGATACTCTGGAAACACCATATATTTT
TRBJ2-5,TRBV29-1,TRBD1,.,CSVGTGGSGTQYF,TGCAGCGTTGGGACAGGGGGGTCGGGGACCCAGTACTTC
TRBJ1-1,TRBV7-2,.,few,CASSPHGQDTEAFF,TGTGCCAGCAGCCCCCACGGGCAGGACACTGAAGCTTTCTTT
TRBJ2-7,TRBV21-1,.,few,CASSEAGRVYEQYF,TGTGCCAGCAGCGAAGCCGGCAGAGTCTACGAGCAGTACTTC
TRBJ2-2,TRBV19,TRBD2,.,CASGGRGTGELFF,TGTGCCAGTGGCGGGAGGGGCACCGGGGAGCTGTTTTTT
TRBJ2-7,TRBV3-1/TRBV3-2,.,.,CASSLGPSYEQYF,TGTGCCAGCAGCCTGGGGCCCTCCTACGAGCAGTACTTC
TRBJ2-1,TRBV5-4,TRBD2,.,CASSPQLAGFAYNEQFF,TGTGCCAGCAGCCCGCAACTAGCGGGGTTCGCCTACAATGAGCAGTTCTTC
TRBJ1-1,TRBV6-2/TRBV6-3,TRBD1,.,CASSSTMGTGRAFF,TGTGCCAGCAGCTCCACAATGGGGACAGGGCGCGCTTTCTTT
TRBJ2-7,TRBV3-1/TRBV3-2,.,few,CASSQTQAPGYEQYF,TGTGCCAGCAGCCAAACACAGGCGCCAGGGTACGAGCAGTACTTC
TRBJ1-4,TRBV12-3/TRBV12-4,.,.,CAGKSGANEKLFF,TGTGCCGGAAAATCAGGGGCTAATGAAAAACTGTTTTTT
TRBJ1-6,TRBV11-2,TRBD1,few,CASSPTGGSYNSPLHF,TGTGCCAGCAGCCCCACAGGGGGGTCCTATAATTCACCCCTCCACTTT
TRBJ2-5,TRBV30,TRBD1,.,CAWKRTGGRETQYF,TGTGCCTGGAAACGGACAGGCGGTCGAGAGACCCAGTACTTC